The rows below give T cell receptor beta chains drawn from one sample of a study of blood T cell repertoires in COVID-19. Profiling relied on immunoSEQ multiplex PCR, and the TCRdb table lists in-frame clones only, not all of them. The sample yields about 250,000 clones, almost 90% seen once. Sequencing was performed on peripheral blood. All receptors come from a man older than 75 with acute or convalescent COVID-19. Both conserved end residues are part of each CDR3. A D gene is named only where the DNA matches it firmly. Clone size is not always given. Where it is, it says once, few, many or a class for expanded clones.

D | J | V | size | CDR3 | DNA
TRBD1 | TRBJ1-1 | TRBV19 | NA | CASRDRNTEAFF | TGTGCCAGCAGGGACAGGAACACTGAAGCTTTCTTT
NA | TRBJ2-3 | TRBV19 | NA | CASSIEGQGWDTQYF | TGTGCCAGTAGTATAGAGGGGCAGGGCTGGGATACGCAGTATTTT
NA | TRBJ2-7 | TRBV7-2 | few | CASSLGIALYEQYF | TGTGCCAGCAGCTTAGGTATAGCCCTCTACGAGCAGTACTTC
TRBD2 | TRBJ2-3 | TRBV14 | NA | CASSQEILGGGGSADTQYF | TGTGCCAGCAGCCAAGAGATATTAGGCGGCGGGGGAAGCGCAGATACGCAGTATTTT
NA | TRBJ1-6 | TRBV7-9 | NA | CASSFSSSPLHF | TGTGCCAGCAGCTTTAGTAGTTCACCCCTCCACTTT
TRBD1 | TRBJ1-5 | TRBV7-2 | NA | CASSFGQGDQPQHF | TGTGCCAGCAGCTTTGGACAGGGGGATCAGCCCCAGCATTTT
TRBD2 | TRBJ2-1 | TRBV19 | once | CASSRLAGDEQFF | TGTGCCAGTAGCCGACTAGCGGGGGATGAGCAGTTCTTC
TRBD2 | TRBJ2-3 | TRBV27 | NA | CASSRTSGRHTQYF | TGTGCCAGCAGTCGGACTAGCGGGAGACATACGCAGTATTTT
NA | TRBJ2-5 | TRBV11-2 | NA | CASSPRGGGGETQYF | TGTGCCAGCAGCCCCCGTGGGGGGGGCGGAGAGACCCAGTACTTC
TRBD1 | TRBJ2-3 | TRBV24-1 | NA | CATARTGSTDTQYF | TGTGCCACCGCGAGGACAGGTAGCACAGATACGCAGTATTTT
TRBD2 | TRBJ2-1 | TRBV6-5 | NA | CASSSRLAGKYNEQFF | TGTGCCAGCAGTTCCAGACTAGCGGGAAAATACAATGAGCAGTTCTTC
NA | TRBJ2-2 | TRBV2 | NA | CASRMAENTGELFF | TGTGCCAGCCGTATGGCGGAGAACACCGGGGAGCTGTTTTTT
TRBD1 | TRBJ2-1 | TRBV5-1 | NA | CASSPTGGQYNEQFF | TGCGCCAGCAGCCCTACAGGGGGGCAATACAATGAGCAGTTCTTC
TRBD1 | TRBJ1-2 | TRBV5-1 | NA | CASSPGDSLNYGYTF | TGCGCCAGCAGCCCCGGGGACAGTCTTAACTATGGCTACACCTTC
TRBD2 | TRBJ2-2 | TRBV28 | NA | CASSVSGTNTGELFF | TGTGCCAGCAGTGTTAGCGGGACCAACACCGGGGAGCTGTTTTTT
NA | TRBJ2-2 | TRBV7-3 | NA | CASSPEAGNTGELFF | TGTGCCAGCAGCCCGGAGGCGGGGAACACCGGGGAGCTGTTTTTT
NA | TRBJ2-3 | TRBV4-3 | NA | CASSQDLLSDTQYF | TGCGCCAGCAGCCAAGATCTCCTCTCGGATACGCAGTATTTT
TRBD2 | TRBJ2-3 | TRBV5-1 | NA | CASSLPGGGTDTQYF | TGCGCCAGCAGCTTGCCCGGGGGGGGCACAGATACGCAGTATTTT
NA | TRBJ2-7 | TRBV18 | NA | CASSPILAASYEQYF | TGTGCCAGCTCACCAATCCTCGCGGCTTCCTACGAGCAGTACTTC
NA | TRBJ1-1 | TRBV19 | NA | CASSIGGRPSEAFF | TGTGCCAGTAGTATCGGAGGGAGACCCTCTGAAGCTTTCTTT
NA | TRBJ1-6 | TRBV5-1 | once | CASSPRDNNSPLHF | TGCGCCAGCAGCCCCCGGGATAACAATTCACCCCTCCACTTT
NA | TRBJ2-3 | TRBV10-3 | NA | CAIRDSFTDTQYF | TGTGCCATCAGGGACAGCTTCACAGATACGCAGTATTTT
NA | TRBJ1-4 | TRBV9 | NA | CASSARAAFNEKLFF | TGTGCCAGCAGCGCCAGGGCAGCCTTTAATGAAAAACTGTTTTTT
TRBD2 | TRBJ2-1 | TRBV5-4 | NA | CASSLKRGYNEQFF | TGTGCCAGCAGCTTGAAGCGGGGGTACAATGAGCAGTTCTTC
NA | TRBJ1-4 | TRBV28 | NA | CASSSRQVYNEKLFF | TGTGCCAGCAGTTCAAGACAGGTTTATAATGAAAAACTGTTTTTT
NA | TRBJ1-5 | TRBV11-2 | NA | CASSSGGSGNQPQHF | TGTGCCAGCAGCTCCGGGGGATCCGGCAATCAGCCCCAGCATTTT
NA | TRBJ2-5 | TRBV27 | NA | CASSLAGLAETQYF | TGTGCCAGCAGTTTAGCAGGGTTGGCGGAGACCCAGTACTTC
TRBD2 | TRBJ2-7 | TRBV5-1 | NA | CASSLAYGTSVSSYEQYF | TGCGCCAGCAGCTTGGCGTACGGGACTAGCGTCTCCTCCTACGAGCAGTACTTC
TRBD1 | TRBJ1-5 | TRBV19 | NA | CASRTTGGGQPQHF | TGTGCCAGTAGGACTACAGGGGGGGGTCAGCCCCAGCATTTT
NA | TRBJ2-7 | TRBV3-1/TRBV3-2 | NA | CASSQDIVRGYEQYF | TGTGCCAGCAGCCAAGACATCGTCCGGGGCTACGAGCAGTACTTC
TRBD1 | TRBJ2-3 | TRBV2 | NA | CASSHVGGQGNTQYF | TGTGCCAGCAGCCATGTCGGAGGACAGGGTAACACGCAGTATTTT
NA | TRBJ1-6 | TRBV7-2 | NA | CASSLASGEHSPLHF | TGTGCCAGCAGCTTAGCGTCCGGAGAGCATTCACCCCTCCACTTT
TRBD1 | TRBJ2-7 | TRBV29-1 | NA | CSVAFHTGGYYEQYF | TGCAGCGTTGCGTTCCATACAGGGGGATACTACGAGCAGTACTTC
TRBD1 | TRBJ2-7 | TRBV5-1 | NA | CASSYSGTATIVQYF | TGCGCCAGCAGCTATTCCGGGACAGCGACGATTGTGCAGTACTTC
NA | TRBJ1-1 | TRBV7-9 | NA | CASSPEVIRGNTEAFF | TGTGCCAGCAGCCCAGAGGTCATCCGGGGGAACACTGAAGCTTTCTTT
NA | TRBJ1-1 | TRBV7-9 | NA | CASRWADFMNTEAFF | TGTGCCAGCAGGTGGGCCGATTTTATGAACACTGAAGCTTTCTTT
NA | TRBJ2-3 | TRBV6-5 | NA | CASREAGRGTDTQYF | TGTGCCAGCAGGGAGGCGGGACGGGGCACAGATACGCAGTATTTT